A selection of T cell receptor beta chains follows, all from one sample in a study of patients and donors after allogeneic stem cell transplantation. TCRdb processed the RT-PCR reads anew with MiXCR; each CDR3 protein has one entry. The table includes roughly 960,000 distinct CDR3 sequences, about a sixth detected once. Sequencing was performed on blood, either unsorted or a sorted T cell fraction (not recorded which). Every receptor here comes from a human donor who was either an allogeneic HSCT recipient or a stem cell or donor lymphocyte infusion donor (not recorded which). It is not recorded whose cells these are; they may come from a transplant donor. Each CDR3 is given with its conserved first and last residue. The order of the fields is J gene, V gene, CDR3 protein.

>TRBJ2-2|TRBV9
CASSSRQGPGELFF
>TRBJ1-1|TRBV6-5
CASSSRRRMNTEAFF
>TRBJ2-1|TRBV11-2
CASSLVTQNEQFF
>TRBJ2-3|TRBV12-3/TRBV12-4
CASLGKADTQYF
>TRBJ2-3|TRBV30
CAWNTSGGTTDTQYF
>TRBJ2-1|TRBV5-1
CASSLRTGPNEQFF
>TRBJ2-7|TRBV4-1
CASSHQRSSYEQYF
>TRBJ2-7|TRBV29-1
CSVRRTGGYEQYF
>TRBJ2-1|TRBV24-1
CATSVILAGGFDEQFF
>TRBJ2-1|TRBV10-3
CAISASGGAYNEQFF
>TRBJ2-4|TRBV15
CATSRGRGSVNIQYF
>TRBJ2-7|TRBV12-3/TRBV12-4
CASSFGWAGREQYF
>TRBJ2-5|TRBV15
CATSRDVKETQYF
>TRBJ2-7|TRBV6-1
CASSTTGGAYEQYF
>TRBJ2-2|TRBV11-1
CASSFGPGRGRRSGELFF
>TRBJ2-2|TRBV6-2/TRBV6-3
CASSQDSTNTGELFF
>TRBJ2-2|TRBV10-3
CATQTGYTGELFF
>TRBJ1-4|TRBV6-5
CASSYDGRGKLFF
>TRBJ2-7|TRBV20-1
CSAREGINLYEQYF
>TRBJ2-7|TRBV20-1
CSAETGGYEQYF
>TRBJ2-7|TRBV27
CASSIKRGKNSYEQYF